These 27 T cell receptor beta chains came from one sample sequenced in a study of T cell responses to AZD1222 COVID-19 vaccine. Profiled with immunoSEQ multiplex PCR; TCRdb holds only in-frame clones, not every one. The profile shows some 99,000 clones, approximately 84% of them singletons. The material was peripheral blood, obtained 28 days after the second AZD1222 dose. These receptors all come from an adult who received the AZD1222 COVID-19 vaccine.

The chain is built from TRBV19 and TRBJ2-3; D perhaps matches TRBD2 (5 bases). Per the germline V gene, CDR1 is LNHDA and CDR2 is SQIVND (reference sequence). With 2 bases removed from V and 6 bases from J, the gap between germline ends came to 12 bases. This CDR3 has 14 residues. CDR3 coding DNA: TGTGCCAGTAGTATAAATGCGGGCATGGATACGCAGTATTTT. Its translation is CASSINAGMDTQYF. The full variable domain, rest sourced from reference TRBV19 and TRBJ2-3, is DGGITQSPKYLFRKEGQNVTLSCEQNLNHDAMYWYRQDPGQGLRLIYYSQIVNDFQKGDIAEGYSVSREKKESFPLTVTSAQKNPTAFYLCASSINAGMDTQYFGPGTRLTVL.

The rearrangement uses TRBV20-1 and TRBJ2-7, with D uncertain. Germline lookup yields CDR1 DFQATT and CDR2 SNEGSKA (reference sequence). V lost 6 bases and J lost 3, with 9 bases in between. This CDR3 is 11 amino acids long. The CDR3 DNA reads as TGCAGTGCCCCTGTCCACTACGAGCAGTACTTC. Encoded protein: CSAPVHYEQYF.

The V gene is TRBV6-2 or TRBV6-3, the J gene TRBJ2-3; no reliable D call. The CDR3 consists of 15 residues. Trimming left V 1 base short and J 2 bases short, with 10 bases between. Germline-derived CDR1 and CDR2 are MNHEY and SVGEGT. The CDR3 region is CASSYLADVTDTQYF. CDR3 sequence (DNA): TGTGCCAGCAGTTACTTAGCAGACGTCACAGATACGCAGTATTTT.

The J gene is TRBJ1-2, the V gene TRBV20-1; 7 nucleotides match TRBD1. V trimming: 6 bases; J trimming: 10 bases; junction bases outside the gene matches: 5. The CDR3 is 10 amino acids. The V gene's germline CDR1 is DFQATT and CDR2 SNEGSKA (reference sequence). The CDR3 bases are TGCAGTGCGTGGACAGGAGCCTACACCTTC. As protein: CSAWTGAYTF.

The CDR3 DNA is TGTGCCAGCAGTTTACGGCAGGGTCGTAATTCACCCCTCCACTTT. Its protein product is CASSLRQGRNSPLHF. This chain uses TRBV27 with TRBJ1-6, with a possible D match to TRBD1 (5 bases). Per the germline V gene, CDR1 is MNHEY and CDR2 is SMNVEV (reference sequence). Trimming left V 2 bases short and J 6 bases short, with 11 bases between. The CDR3 sequence is 15 residues long.

V gene TRBV7-3 combines with J gene TRBJ2-2; possible D gene TRBD1, 6 bases. Trimming removed 6 bases at V and 3 bases at J, with 11 bases between. The germline gives CDR1 SGHTA, CDR2 FQGTGA. The CDR3 loop spans 14 amino acids. The CDR3 region has the DNA TGTGCCAGCAGTCCCTACAGGGACACCGGGGAGCTGTTTTTT. This gives the protein CASSPYRDTGELFF.

About this clone itself: The identical CDR3 is also encoded by other nucleotide sequences in the sample. V gene TRBV7-9 combines with J gene TRBJ2-5, with 7 bases identical to TRBD1. CDR1 and CDR2 from the germline V gene are SEHNR and FQNEAQ (reference sequence). J was trimmed by 2 bases and V by 5 bases; bases with no gene match: 8. The CDR3 runs to 15 residues. The DNA of the CDR3 is TGTGCCAGCAGCCTAAGGACAGGCAGACAAGAGACCCAGTACTTC. Amino acids: CASSLRTGRQETQYF.

The genes are TRBV3-1 (or the pseudogene TRBV3-2) and TRBJ1-1; maybe TRBD1 (5 bases). Germline-derived CDR1 and CDR2 are LGHDT and YNNKEL (reference sequence). This CDR3 is 14 amino acids long. Trimming stripped 4 bases from V and 0 bases from J, with 9 bases between. The CDR3 here is CASSLGEMNTEAFF. The CDR3 nucleotides read TGTGCCAGCAGCCTGGGGGAGATGAACACTGAAGCTTTCTTT.

The V gene is TRBV27, the J gene TRBJ1-2, with 9 bases identical to TRBD1. Germline V CDR1 and CDR2: MNHEY, SMNVEV (reference sequence). The CDR3 is 15 residues long. With 4 bases clipped from V and 6 bases from J, the junction kept 9 bases outside the gene matches. The CDR3 loop reads CASSWGQGRRDGYTF. The CDR3 DNA reads as TGTGCCAGCAGTTGGGGACAGGGAAGGCGGGATGGCTACACCTTC.

The chain has TRBV28 and TRBJ2-7; no reliable D call. The V gene lost 7 bases and the J gene lost 2 bases, with 9 bases spanning the gap. The CDR3 covers 12 residues. Germline CDR1 MDHEN, CDR2 SYDVKM. The CDR3 region is CASTSHTYEQYF. The CDR3 DNA reads as TGTGCCAGCACTTCCCATACCTACGAGCAGTACTTC.

A few counts support this clone. The chain uses TRBV28 and TRBJ1-1, with TRBD1 as a possible D gene (5 bases). Trimming stripped 3 bases from V and 4 bases from J, with 12 bases between. Germline-derived CDR1 and CDR2 are MDHEN and SYDVKM. The CDR3 extends over 14 amino acids. CDR3 sequence: CASSLRGAVTEAFF. CDR3 nucleotide sequence: TGTGCCAGCAGTTTGAGAGGGGCGGTCACTGAAGCTTTCTTT.

This chain joins TRBV11-1 and TRBJ2-2; either TRBD1 or TRBD2 may fit D (6 bases each). Trimming took off 5 bases at V and 7 bases at J, with 17 bases between the two ends. The CDR3 has 15 residues. The germline gives CDR1 SGHAT, CDR2 FQDESV (reference sequence). The CDR3: CASSPPGGRGGELFF. CDR3 in DNA: TGTGCCAGCAGCCCACCCGGGGGCCGGGGCGGGGAGCTGTTTTTT.

This sequence joins TRBV6-5 and TRBJ1-5; 7 bases match TRBD1. This CDR3 has 16 amino acids. V shed 4 bases and J 3 bases; nucleotides not matched to a gene: 9. Germline CDR1 reads MNHEY; CDR2 reads SVGAGI. The CDR3 protein is CASSSLTGTINQPQHF. The CDR3, as DNA: TGTGCCAGCAGTTCGTTGACAGGGACGATCAATCAGCCCCAGCATTTT.

The chain carries TRBV24-1 and TRBJ2-3; 7 nucleotides match TRBD2. The CDR3 is made up of 14 amino acids. The V gene end was trimmed by 5 bases and the J gene end by 6 bases; junction bases not matched to a gene: 7. The germline V gene has CDR1 KGHDR and CDR2 SFDVKD. Here the CDR3 reads CATSAWEGPDTQYF. Here the CDR3 DNA reads TGTGCCACCAGTGCGTGGGAGGGTCCGGATACGCAGTATTTT.

CDR3 protein: CASSPPGYGYTF. The CDR3 nucleotides are TGTGCCAGCAGCCCCCCGGGGTATGGCTACACCTTC. The chain links TRBV11-3 to TRBJ1-2; D not certain. The V gene lost 5 bases and the J gene lost 5 bases, with 9 bases spanning the gap. Germline V gene data show CDR1 as SGHNT and CDR2 as YENEEA. There are 12 residues in the CDR3. The variable domain in full, with the rest retrieved from reference TRBV11-3 and TRBJ1-2, is EAGVVQSPRYKIIEKKQPVAFWCNPISGHNTLYWYLQNLGQGPELLIRYENEEAVDDSQLPKDRFSAERLKGVDSTLKIQPAELGDSAVYLCASSPPGYGYTFGSGTRLTVV.

This clone appeared a single time. The chain carries TRBV6-5 and TRBJ1-2; 8 bases are a match to TRBD1. Unmatched junction bases numbered 6, after V lost 2 bases and J lost 4 bases. Germline CDR1 and CDR2: MNHEY and SVGAGI. The CDR3 spans 15 residues. The DNA for the CDR3 is TGTGCCAGCAGTTACCAGGGGGCTGGAGGCTATGGCTACACCTTC. The encoded protein is CASSYQGAGGYGYTF.

The CDR3 is CASSPRGNTEAFF. CDR3 in DNA: TGTGCCAGCAGTCCCAGGGGGAACACTGAAGCTTTCTTT. This chain uses TRBV27 with TRBJ1-1; the D gene is possibly TRBD1 (6 bases). The CDR3 sequence is 13 residues long. Germline V CDR1 and CDR2: MNHEY, SMNVEV (reference sequence). V gave up 5 bases and J gave up 1 base, with 8 bases separating them.

V gene TRBV5-1 combines with J gene TRBJ2-3; 10 nucleotides agree with TRBD2. V lost 1 base to trimming and J lost 4 bases; unmatched junction nucleotides: 3. CDR1 is SGHRS, CDR2 YFSETQ, per germline. The CDR3 is 15 amino acids. CDR3 in DNA: TGCGCCAGCAGCTTGCTCAGCGGGGGGGCAGATACGCAGTATTTT. Its translation is CASSLLSGGADTQYF.

This clone was counted between two and nine times. The gene calls are TRBV5-4 and TRBJ2-2, with 10 bases fitting TRBD2. The ends lost 1 base at V and 6 bases at J; junction bases unmatched: 3. CDR1 is SGHNT, CDR2 YYREEE, per germline (reference sequence). The CDR3 totals 15 residues. In DNA form, the CDR3 reads TGTGCCAGCAGCTTGAATCTAGCGGGAGCCGGGGAGCTGTTTTTT. Translation: CASSLNLAGAGELFF.

This clone was detected a few times. The chain recombines TRBV6-4 with TRBJ2-2; maybe TRBD1 (5 bases). CDR3 length: 15 residues. V was trimmed by 3 bases and J by 1 base, leaving 9 bases between them. Germline V gene sequence: CDR1 MRHNA, CDR2 SNTAGT. The CDR3: CASSESTGNTGELFF. The CDR3 DNA follows: TGTGCCAGCAGTGAAAGTACAGGGAACACCGGGGAGCTGTTTTTT.

CDR3 in amino acids: CASSLATKDSPVKNIQYF. Written as DNA, the CDR3 is TGTGCCAGCAGCTTAGCCACCAAGGACTCCCCGGTGAAAAACATTCAGTACTTC. The V call is TRBV7-9, the J call TRBJ2-4, with TRBD2 as a possible D gene (5 bases). From germline, CDR1 is SEHNR and CDR2 FQNEAQ (reference sequence). V was shortened by 0 bases and J by 4 bases, with 19 bases between the two germline ends. The CDR3 is 18 residues long. The full variable domain, with the rest looked up from reference TRBV7-9 and TRBJ2-4, is DTGVSQNPRHKITKRGQNVTFRCDPISEHNRLYWYRQTLGQGPEFLTYFQNEAQLEKSRLLSDRFSAERPKGSFSTLEIQRTEQGDSAMYLCASSLATKDSPVKNIQYFGAGTRLSVL.

This sequence joins TRBV6-5 and TRBJ2-1, with 11 bases identical to TRBD2. This CDR3 has 14 amino acids. V lost 7 bases to trimming and J lost 7 bases; unmatched junction nucleotides: 6. Germline values: CDR1 MNHEY, CDR2 SVGAGI. The CDR3 DNA is TGTGCCAGCACTCTAGCGGGAGGTGGAAATGAGCAGTTCTTC. It encodes CASTLAGGGNEQFF.

A few counts support this clone. The rearrangement uses TRBV7-2 and TRBJ2-2; 11 nucleotides match TRBD2. This CDR3 contains 16 residues. Germline CDR1 is SGHTA and CDR2 is FQGNSA. The V gene end was trimmed by 6 bases and the J gene end by 0 bases; junction bases not matched to a gene: 3. CDR3 sequence reads: CASSSTSGANTGELFF. CDR3 nucleotides: TGTGCCAGCAGTTCGACTAGCGGGGCGAACACCGGGGAGCTGTTTTTT.

The J gene is TRBJ2-1, the V gene TRBV30; 11 positions agree with TRBD2. Germline V CDR1 and CDR2: GTSNPN, SVGIG (reference sequence). V shed 0 bases and J 7 bases; nucleotides not matched to a gene: 8. This CDR3 contains 16 residues. The CDR3 nucleotides read TGTGCCTGGAGTGTACAGAGGGCTAGCGGGAGGAATGAGCAGTTCTTC. It specifies CAWSVQRASGRNEQFF.

The chain employs TRBV27 and TRBJ2-5, with a tentative D call TRBD1 (6 bases). The germline V and J ends were trimmed by 4 bases and 4 bases, with 13 bases remaining between them. The CDR3 totals 14 residues. Germline V gene lookup returns CDR1 MNHEY and CDR2 SMNVEV (reference sequence). CDR3 loop: CASSSDRLGETQYF. CDR3 sequence (DNA): TGTGCCAGCAGTTCTGACAGGTTAGGAGAGACCCAGTACTTC.

This clone was picked up one time. The chain has TRBV6-6 and TRBJ1-1; D unresolved. Germline-derived CDR1 and CDR2 are MNHNY and SVGAGI (reference sequence). V gave up 6 bases and J gave up 1 base, with 0 bases separating them. This CDR3 comprises 10 residues. Here the CDR3 reads CASRNTEAFF. CDR3 in DNA: TGTGCCAGCAGGAACACTGAAGCTTTCTTT.

V usage is TRBV3-1 (or the pseudogene TRBV3-2) and J usage is TRBJ2-2; D may be TRBD1 (5 bases). The germline V gene has CDR1 LGHDT and CDR2 YNNKEL (reference sequence). This CDR3 has 15 amino acids. V lost 4 bases and J lost 7, with 16 bases in between. CDR3 DNA: TGTGCCAGCAGCCCACTTGCGGCTAGGGGCGGGGAGCTGTTTTTT. This sequence encodes CASSPLAARGGELFF.